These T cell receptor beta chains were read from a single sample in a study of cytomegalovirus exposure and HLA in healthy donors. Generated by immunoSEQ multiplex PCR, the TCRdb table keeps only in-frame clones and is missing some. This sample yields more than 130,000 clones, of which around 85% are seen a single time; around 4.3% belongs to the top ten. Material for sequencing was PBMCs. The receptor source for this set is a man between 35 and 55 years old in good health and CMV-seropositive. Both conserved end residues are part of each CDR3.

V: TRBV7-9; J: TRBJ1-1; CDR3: CASSLRQVLNTEAFF
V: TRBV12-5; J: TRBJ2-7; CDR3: CASGWTGGNYEQYF
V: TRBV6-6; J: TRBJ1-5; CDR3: CASSPRGNQPQHF
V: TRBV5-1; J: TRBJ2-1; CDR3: CASHFLTGGGYNEQFF
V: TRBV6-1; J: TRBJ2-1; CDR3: CASSGRGRRTYNEQFF
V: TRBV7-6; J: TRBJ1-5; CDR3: CASSSDRGLQPQHF
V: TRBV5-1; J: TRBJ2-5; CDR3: CASSLEAGSRETQYF
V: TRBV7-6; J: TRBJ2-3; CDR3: CASSQLGGSTDTQYF
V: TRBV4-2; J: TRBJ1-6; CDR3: CASSQGGQYNSPLHF
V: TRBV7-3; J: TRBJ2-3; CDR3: CASSLWGGDTQYF
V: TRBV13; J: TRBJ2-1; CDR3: CASSLRGGQYNEQFF
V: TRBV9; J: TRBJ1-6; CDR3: CASSVDPHGGANSPLHF
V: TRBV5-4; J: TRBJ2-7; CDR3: CASSISGQGSHEQYF
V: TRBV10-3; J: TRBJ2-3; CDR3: CAISAAGSTDTQYF
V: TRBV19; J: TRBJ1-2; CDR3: CATLSSEDFLGYTF
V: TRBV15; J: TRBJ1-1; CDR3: CATSRAAGGGRAEAFF
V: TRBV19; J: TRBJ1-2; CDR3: CASSIGAGVITF
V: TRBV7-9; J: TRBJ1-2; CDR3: CASSLGGPANYGYTF
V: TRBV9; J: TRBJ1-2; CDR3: CASSRGGVEGYTF
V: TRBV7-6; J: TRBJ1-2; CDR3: CASSPGGLYGYTF
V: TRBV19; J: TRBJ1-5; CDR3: CASSAAPNQPQHF
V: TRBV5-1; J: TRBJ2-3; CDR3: CASSPHSGGASDTQYF
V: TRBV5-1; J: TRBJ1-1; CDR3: CASSLQGKETEAFF
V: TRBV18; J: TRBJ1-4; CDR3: CASSPITQGGEKLFF
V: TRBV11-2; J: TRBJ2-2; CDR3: CASRTSGRAGTGELFF
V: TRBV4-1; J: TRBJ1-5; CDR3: CASSQDGGFGNQPQHF
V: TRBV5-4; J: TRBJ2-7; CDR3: CASSLVSAEQYF
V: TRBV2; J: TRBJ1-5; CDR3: CASSDSGQPQHF
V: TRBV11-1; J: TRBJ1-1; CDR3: CASSLGRQLNTEAFF
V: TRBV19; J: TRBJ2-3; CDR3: CASSNDRPVGQYF
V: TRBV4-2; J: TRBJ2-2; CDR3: CASSRETGTGELFF
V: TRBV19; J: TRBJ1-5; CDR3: CASSQEDRDNQPQHF
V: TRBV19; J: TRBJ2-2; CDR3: CASSILTGRRGGELFF
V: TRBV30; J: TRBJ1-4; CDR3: CAWSGTGGGGEKLFF
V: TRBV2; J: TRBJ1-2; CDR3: CASSEDFPTDREFGYTF
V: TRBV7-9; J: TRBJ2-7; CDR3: CASSPRGIVWEQYF
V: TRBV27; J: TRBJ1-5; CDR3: CAAGAREVSQPQHF
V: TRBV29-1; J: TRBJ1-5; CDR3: CSAMTAGKNQPQHF
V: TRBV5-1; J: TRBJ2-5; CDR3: CASRSGQGRETQYF
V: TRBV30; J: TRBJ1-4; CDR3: CAWRTGATNEKLFF
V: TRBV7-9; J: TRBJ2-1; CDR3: CASSLVKTSGDNEQFF
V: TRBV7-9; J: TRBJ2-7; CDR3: CSSSSGGSGFSSYEQYF
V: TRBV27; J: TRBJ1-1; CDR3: CASSPGQYTEAFF
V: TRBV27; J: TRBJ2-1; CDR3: CASWTIKTGQIYNEQFF
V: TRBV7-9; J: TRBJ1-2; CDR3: CASSQNEGTGFGYTF
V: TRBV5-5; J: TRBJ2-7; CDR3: CASKDYKATGFYSYEQYF
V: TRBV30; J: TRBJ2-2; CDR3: CAWSRDRGTGELFF
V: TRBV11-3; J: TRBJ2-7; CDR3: CASRSEGVYEQYF